The 18 T cell receptor beta chains given below trace back to one sample, sequenced in a study of blood T cell repertoires in COVID-19. TCRdb's table, derived via immunoSEQ multiplex PCR, lists solely in-frame clones and lacks some. The sample carries more than 400,000 clones, 87% recorded once. The source material was PBMCs or T cells enriched from blood (not recorded which). All receptors derive from a woman under 30 who had recovered from COVID-19.

The chain combines TRBV28 with TRBJ2-3; D not certain. Trimming took 5 bases from V and 5 from J, leaving 11 bases between them. The CDR3 is 13 residues long. CDR1 is MDHEN, CDR2 SYDVKM, per germline. The CDR3 DNA reads TGTGCCAGCAGTCGATACTTCCGAGATACGCAGTATTTT. The encoded protein is CASSRYFRDTQYF.

This clone was recorded a few times. The chain couples TRBV18 to TRBJ1-5; tentatively, D is TRBD1 (6 bases). The ends were cut back, 3 bases at V and 3 bases at J, with 12 bases in the middle. Looked up from germline, CDR1 is KGHSH and CDR2 is LQKENI. There are 15 residues in the CDR3. The CDR3 region is CASSPGGQSNQPQHF. For the CDR3, the DNA is TGTGCCAGCTCACCGGGTGGACAGTCCAATCAGCCCCAGCATTTT.

This clone was found once. This rearrangement joins TRBV20-1 to TRBJ2-1; TRBD2 matches 15 bases. The V segment lost 4 bases and the J segment 9 bases; nucleotides outside the gene matches: 13. From germline, CDR1 is DFQATT and CDR2 SNEGSKA (reference sequence). There are 17 residues in the CDR3. The CDR3 DNA follows: TGCAGTGCTATTGATCCGGGACTAGCGGGGGGAGAGGGTGAGCAGTTCTTC. It translates to CSAIDPGLAGGEGEQFF.

This clone showed up just once. V is TRBV2 and J is TRBJ1-4; tentatively, D is TRBD1 (6 bases). The CDR3 is 12 residues long. From germline, CDR1 is SNHLY and CDR2 FYNNEI. V lost 4 bases to trimming and J lost 8 bases, with 8 bases between them. The CDR3 sequence is CASSVQGEKLFF. In DNA, the CDR3 is TGTGCCAGCAGTGTACAGGGCGAAAAACTGTTTTTT.

The chain couples TRBV5-1 to TRBJ1-4, with 9 bases aligning to TRBD1. CDR3 length: 15 residues. V gave up 0 bases and J gave up 6 bases; unmatched junction bases: 3. Germline V gene data show CDR1 as SGHRS and CDR2 as YFSETQ. CDR3 nucleotides: TGCGCCAGCAGCTTGGGGACAGGGGAGGATGAAAAACTGTTTTTT. It is translated as CASSLGTGEDEKLFF.

This clone appeared a single time. The chain links TRBV19 to TRBJ1-2; no clear D. CDR1 LNHDA and CDR2 SQIVND come from the germline V gene (reference sequence). Trimming cost V 3 bases and J 2 bases, with 7 bases left between them. This CDR3 contains 13 residues. In nucleotides, the CDR3 is TGTGCCAGTAGTATTTCACAGAACTATGGCTACACCTTC. Translating it yields CASSISQNYGYTF. Full variable domain (missing parts from reference TRBV19 and TRBJ1-2): DGGITQSPKYLFRKEGQNVTLSCEQNLNHDAMYWYRQDPGQGLRLIYYSQIVNDFQKGDIAEGYSVSREKKESFPLTVTSAQKNPTAFYLCASSISQNYGYTFGSGTRLTVV.

The chain employs TRBV6-1 and TRBJ2-6; TRBD1 matches at 7 bases. Germline V CDR1 and CDR2: MNHNS, SASEGT. The CDR3 spans 16 residues. Trimming removed 3 bases from V and 2 bases from J; junction bases left unmatched: 4. DNA of the CDR3: TGTGCCAGCAGTGACGAGGGGGCGGCTGGGGCCAACGTCCTGACTTTC. As protein: CASSDEGAAGANVLTF.

This clone showed up just a few times. The chain links TRBV27 to TRBJ1-1; maybe TRBD1 (6 bases). This CDR3 region has 14 residues. CDR1 is MNHEY, CDR2 SMNVEV, per germline (reference sequence). V was shortened by 6 bases and J by 4 bases, with 15 bases between the two germline ends. The CDR3 DNA reads TGTGCCAGCAGCCTGCGGGGGGCAGGCACTGAAGCTTTCTTT. Translating gives CASSLRGAGTEAFF.

In the case of this clone: Different DNA sequences within this sample yield the same CDR3. The rearrangement joins TRBV2 to TRBJ2-7; D remains ambiguous. V was shortened by 4 bases and J by 2 bases, with 3 bases between the two germline ends. The CDR3 totals 11 residues. Per germline, CDR1 SNHLY and CDR2 FYNNEI. The CDR3 nucleotides read TGTGCCAGCAGTGTTACCTACGAGCAGTACTTC. It is translated as CASSVTYEQYF.

The V call is TRBV19, the J call TRBJ1-1; a weak D match, TRBD1 (5 bases). From germline, CDR1 is LNHDA and CDR2 SQIVND (reference sequence). The length of the CDR3 is 14 residues. Trimming stripped 5 bases from V and 3 bases from J, with 13 bases between. CDR3 sequence (DNA): TGTGCCAGTAGTTCAGGGTTCGTGGACACTGAAGCTTTCTTT. Protein: CASSSGFVDTEAFF.

V gene TRBV11-3 combines with J gene TRBJ2-2; 7 bases fit TRBD1. CDR1 SGHNT and CDR2 YENEEA come from the germline V gene. With V trimmed by 1 base and J by 0 bases, 11 bases remained unmatched. CDR3 length: 19 residues. The CDR3 loop is CASSLAGVWGQTNTGELFF. As DNA, the CDR3 is TGTGCCAGCAGCTTAGCAGGGGTTTGGGGACAGACGAACACCGGGGAGCTGTTTTTT.

V and J are TRBV28 and TRBJ2-3; D unresolved. Germline CDR1 MDHEN, CDR2 SYDVKM. The CDR3 sequence is 17 residues long. V was clipped by 3 bases and J by 2 bases, with 18 bases between them. CDR3 bases: TGTGCCAGCAGTTTTTCTTGGTGGTACAGAGTCACAGATACGCAGTATTTT. Amino acid sequence: CASSFSWWYRVTDTQYF.

The chain links TRBV30 to TRBJ1-5; D may be TRBD1 (6 bases). V gave up 2 bases and J gave up 0 bases, with 11 bases separating them. The CDR3 sequence is 15 residues long. The germline V gene encodes CDR1 GTSNPN and CDR2 SVGIG (reference sequence). The CDR3 loop is CAWSYGQYSNQPQHF. DNA of the CDR3: TGTGCCTGGAGTTACGGACAGTATAGCAATCAGCCCCAGCATTTT. Full variable domain (missing parts from reference TRBV30 and TRBJ1-5): SQTIHQWPATLVQPVGSPLSLECTVEGTSNPNLYWYRQAAGRGLQLLFYSVGIGQISSEVPQNLSASRPQDRQFILSSKKLLLSDSGFYLCAWSYGQYSNQPQHFGDGTRLSIL.

The V gene is TRBV19, the J gene TRBJ1-3; possible D gene TRBD1, 5 bases. Trimming shortened V by 4 bases and J by 0 bases, and 13 bases separated the two germline ends. There are 16 residues in the CDR3. Germline CDR1 is LNHDA and CDR2 is SQIVND (reference sequence). CDR3 sequence reads: CASSKGLTDSGNTIYF. DNA for the CDR3: TGTGCCAGTAGTAAGGGACTCACGGACTCTGGAAACACCATATATTTT.

The chain is built from TRBV5-4 and TRBJ2-3, with D possibly being TRBD2 (6 bases). Germline V gene lookup returns CDR1 SGHNT and CDR2 YYREEE (reference sequence). Trimming took 2 bases from V and 2 from J, leaving 18 bases between them. CDR3 length: 17 residues. The DNA of the CDR3 is TGTGCCAGCAGCTTATATTTTGGGGCGGGGACCACAGATACGCAGTATTTT. Its translation is CASSLYFGAGTTDTQYF.

The chain recombines TRBV9 with TRBJ2-1; D may be TRBD1 (5 bases). Germline V CDR1 and CDR2: SGDLS, YYNGEE. The CDR3 spans 14 residues. Trimming pared 4 bases from V and 8 bases from J, leaving 16 bases between. This chain's CDR3 is CASSSSSQGDEQFF. The CDR3 region has the DNA TGTGCCAGCAGCTCTTCCTCTCAAGGGGATGAGCAGTTCTTC.

Turning to this clone: The junction and the germline gene differ at one end; a read error may be behind it. The gene calls are TRBV19 and TRBJ1-1; 9 bases are a match to TRBD1. The CDR3 is 13 residues long. From germline, CDR1 is LNHDA and CDR2 SQIVND (reference sequence). The CDR3, as DNA: TGTGCAAGTATCCCACAGGGGGCCGCTGAAGCTTTCTTT. It specifies CASIPQGAAEAFF.

The rearrangement joins TRBV5-4 to TRBJ2-1; D possibly corresponds to TRBD2 (6 bases). V was clipped by 3 bases and J by 3 bases, with 13 bases between them. The CDR3 has 15 amino acids. CDR1 is SGHNT and CDR2 is YYREEE in the germline V gene (reference sequence). The CDR3 DNA sequence: TGTGCCAGCAGCTCGGGGGTGGGGAGCTACAATGAGCAGTTCTTC. Protein product: CASSSGVGSYNEQFF.